This T cell receptor (beta chain) is from a study of blood T cell repertoires in COVID-19. Some clones are missing from TCRdb's copy, which holds only in-frame ones; the method was immunoSEQ multiplex PCR. The sample yields a few hundred thousand clones, approximately 85% seen once. This CDR3 has 15 residues. J gave up 6 bases and V 6 bases, and 7 bases lay outside the gene matches. Germline CDR1 and CDR2: LGHNT and FRNRAP. The chain recombines TRBV12-5 with TRBJ2-1; TRBD2 aligns across 11 bases. This clonotype was obtained from a woman in her 70s with COVID-19, enrolled during active disease. Sequencing input: peripheral blood. The CDR3 bases are TGTGCTAGTGGCCAAGGGACTAGCGGTATCAATGAGCAGTTCTTC. It specifies CASGQGTSGINEQFF.